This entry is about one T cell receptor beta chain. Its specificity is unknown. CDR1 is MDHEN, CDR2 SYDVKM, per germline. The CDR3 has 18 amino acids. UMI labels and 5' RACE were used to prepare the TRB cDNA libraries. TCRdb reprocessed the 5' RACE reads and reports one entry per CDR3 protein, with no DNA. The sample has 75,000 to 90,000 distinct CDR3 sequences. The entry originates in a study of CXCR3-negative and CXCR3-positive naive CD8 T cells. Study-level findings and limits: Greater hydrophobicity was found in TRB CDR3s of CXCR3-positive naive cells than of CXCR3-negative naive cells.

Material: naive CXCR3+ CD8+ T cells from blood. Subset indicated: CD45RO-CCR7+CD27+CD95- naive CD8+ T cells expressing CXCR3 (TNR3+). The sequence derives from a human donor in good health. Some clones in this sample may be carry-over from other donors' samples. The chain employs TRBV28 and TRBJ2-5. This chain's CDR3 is CASSLGLEGDTNGETQYF.